The T cell receptor beta chain under discussion was sequenced for a study of CD8 T cells in ankylosing spondylitis. One entry per CDR3 protein, called by TCRdb with MiXCR from the 5' RACE reads. The sample has 150,000 or so distinct CDR3 sequences, just over 9.5% seen once. The sample comprised blood, either unsorted or a sorted T cell fraction (not recorded which). The source is a female donor with ankylosing spondylitis or in good health (not recorded which).

CDR3 sequence reads: CASSLLIGVEETQYF. CDR3 nucleotides: TGTGCCAGCAGTTTATTAATAGGGGTAGAGGAGACCCAGTACTTC. The chain combines TRBV28 with TRBJ2-5; D is possibly TRBD1 (5 bases). V lost 1 base, J lost 5 bases, and 14 bases lay in between. This CDR3 is built from 15 residues. The germline CDR1 and CDR2 sequences are MDHEN and SYDVKM.